A single sample is the source of the 16 T cell receptor beta chains below, sequenced in a study of patients and donors after allogeneic stem cell transplantation. Using its own MiXCR run on the RT-PCR reads, TCRdb lists one record per CDR3 protein. Altogether roughly 150,000 distinct CDR3 sequences are present, more than 20% being singletons, with the ten largest covering roughly 26%. Sequencing input: blood, either unsorted or a sorted T cell fraction (not recorded which). The source of these receptors is a human donor who was either an allogeneic HSCT recipient or a stem cell or donor lymphocyte infusion donor (not recorded which). It is not recorded whose cells these are; they may come from a transplant donor.

This clonotype showed up just a few times. The rearrangement links TRBV29-1 to TRBJ2-7; no clear D. V lost 3 bases to trimming and J lost 2 bases, with 11 bases between them. Germline values: CDR1 SQVTM, CDR2 ANQGSEA. CDR3 length equals 13 residues. CDR3 protein: CSVDSGSAYEQYF. The CDR3 coding sequence is TGCAGCGTTGATTCCGGGTCGGCCTACGAGCAGTACTTC.

The J gene is TRBJ2-2, the V gene TRBV20-1, with TRBD1 identical over 8 bases. This CDR3 spans 16 amino acids. Germline V gene lookup returns CDR1 DFQATT and CDR2 SNEGSKA (reference sequence). J gave up 3 bases and V 2 bases, and 8 bases lay outside the gene matches. The DNA for the CDR3 is TGCAGTGCTAGATCGACGGACAGGGCCGACACCGGGGAGCTGTTTTTT. Amino acid sequence: CSARSTDRADTGELFF.

This clonotype appeared many times. The chain carries TRBV10-3 and TRBJ2-3; 12 bases line up with TRBD1. V shed 6 bases and J 6 bases; nucleotides not matched to a gene: 4. Germline CDR1 ENHRY, CDR2 SYGVKD. CDR3 size: 14 residues. CDR3 in DNA: TGTGCCATCAGACCGGGACAGGGGGCTGATACGCAGTATTTT. Protein: CAIRPGQGADTQYF.

The gene calls are TRBV29-1 and TRBJ2-7; TRBD1 or TRBD2 may be the D gene (5 bases each). Germline V CDR1 and CDR2: SQVTM, ANQGSEA. This CDR3 spans 13 amino acids. V gave up 3 bases and J gave up 0 bases, with 9 bases separating them. CDR3: CSVDDGTSYEQYF. CDR3 DNA sequence: TGCAGCGTTGACGATGGGACCTCCTACGAGCAGTACTTC.

The chain combines TRBV20-1 with TRBJ2-3; no firm D call. The CDR3 consists of 11 residues. The germline gives CDR1 DFQATT, CDR2 SNEGSKA (reference sequence). Trimming took off 2 bases at V and 6 bases at J, with 6 bases between the two ends. In DNA, the CDR3 is TGCAGTGCTAGAAGCTTGGATACGCAGTATTTT. It specifies CSARSLDTQYF.

The chain is built from TRBV7-6 and TRBJ1-1; D is undetermined. V was pared by 5 bases and J by 0 bases, with 10 bases between. Germline V gene lookup returns CDR1 SGHVS and CDR2 FNYEAQ. The CDR3 length is 14 residues. CDR3 DNA sequence: TGTGCCAGCAGCGCGGGTGCGATGAACACTGAAGCTTTCTTT. This encodes CASSAGAMNTEAFF.

The chain carries TRBV12-3 or TRBV12-4 and TRBJ1-5; TRBD1 might be the D (6 bases). V was cut by 6 bases and J by 4 bases, with 13 bases left in between. The CDR3 runs to 14 residues. The CDR3 is CASSPYRENQPQHF. CDR3 nucleotides: TGTGCCAGCAGCCCCTACAGGGAAAATCAGCCCCAGCATTTT.

V gene TRBV5-1 combines with J gene TRBJ2-7; D ambiguous. Germline CDR1 SGHRS, CDR2 YFSETQ. CDR3 length: 13 amino acids. Deletions cut 0 bases from V and 3 bases from J, with 7 bases between. CDR3 DNA sequence: TGCGCCAGCAGCTTGGAAGGTTTCTACGAGCAGTACTTC. It yields the protein CASSLEGFYEQYF.

The V call is TRBV10-2, the J call TRBJ2-2; 8 bases are shared with TRBD2. The CDR3 is 15 residues long. Germline CDR1 and CDR2: WSHSY and SAAADI. J was trimmed by 4 bases and V by 6 bases; bases with no gene match: 7. The CDR3 region has the DNA TGCGCCAGCAGAGTTAGCGGGGTTGGCACCGGGGAGCTGTTTTTT. Translating it yields CASRVSGVGTGELFF.

The chain couples TRBV20-1 to TRBJ1-5; D is unresolved. Germline CDR1 is DFQATT and CDR2 is SNEGSKA (reference sequence). The V and J ends lost 0 bases and 3 bases respectively, with 15 bases between them. The CDR3 is made up of 16 amino acids. CDR3 region: CSARDLRPASNQPQHF. The CDR3 DNA follows: TGCAGTGCTAGAGATCTTAGGCCCGCTTCCAATCAGCCCCAGCATTTT.

The rearrangement links TRBV19 to TRBJ1-4; TRBD1 aligns across 8 bases. Per the germline V gene, CDR1 is LNHDA and CDR2 is SQIVND (reference sequence). This CDR3 region has 15 residues. V dropped 1 base and J dropped 8; count of bases not matched to a gene: 6. CDR3 in DNA: TGTGCCAGTAGTATAGTCGGCGGACAGGGCGAAAAACTGTTTTTT. Residues: CASSIVGGQGEKLFF.

This clonotype was observed many times. The rearrangement links TRBV5-1 to TRBJ1-1, with 7 nucleotides matching TRBD1. CDR1 and CDR2 (germline): SGHRS, YFSETQ. Trimming at V came to 2 bases and at J to 2 bases, leaving 15 bases not matched to a gene. CDR3 length: 18 amino acids. The CDR3 loop reads CASSFYRQGDIGNTEAFF. The CDR3 DNA reads as TGCGCCAGCAGCTTTTACCGACAGGGTGATATTGGTAACACTGAAGCTTTCTTT.

The CDR3 is CSATRELSDTQYF. CDR3 nucleotides: TGCAGTGCCACCAGAGAACTCTCAGATACGCAGTATTTT. V usage is TRBV20-1 and J usage is TRBJ2-3, with D hard to call. Germline V CDR1 and CDR2: DFQATT, SNEGSKA (reference sequence). The V and J ends lost 6 bases and 4 bases respectively, with 14 bases between them. This CDR3 is 13 amino acids long.

CDR3 in DNA: TGCGCCAGCAGCAGCACCGGGACAGGGGACGGCTACACCTTC. Translated, it gives CASSSTGTGDGYTF. This chain uses TRBV5-1 with TRBJ1-2; 10 nucleotides agree with TRBD1. The germline gives CDR1 SGHRS, CDR2 YFSETQ. The CDR3 consists of 14 residues. V shed 4 bases and J 8 bases; nucleotides not matched to a gene: 8. Complete variable domain (other parts from reference TRBV5-1 and TRBJ1-2): KAGVTQTPRYLIKTRGQQVTLSCSPISGHRSVSWYQQTPGQGLQFLFEYFSETQRNKGNFPGRFSGRQFSNSRSEMNVSTLELGDSALYLCASSSTGTGDGYTFGSGTRLTVV.

This clonotype was recorded a few times. V gene TRBV5-1 combines with J gene TRBJ1-1; tentative D call: TRBD1 (5 bases). Germline values: CDR1 SGHRS, CDR2 YFSETQ. V dropped 5 bases and J dropped 0 bases, with 14 bases sitting between them. The CDR3 contains 15 residues. The CDR3: CASRPGLTLNTEAFF. The CDR3 DNA reads TGCGCCAGCAGACCGGGACTCACCCTGAACACTGAAGCTTTCTTT.

The V and J genes are TRBV12-3 or TRBV12-4 and TRBJ2-3, with D maybe TRBD1 (6 bases). CDR3 length: 16 residues. Trimming shortened V by 1 base and J by 3 bases, and 14 bases separated the two germline ends. The CDR3 region is CASSLDRVGSTDTQYF. CDR3 sequence (DNA): TGTGCCAGCAGTTTAGACAGGGTGGGATCTACAGATACGCAGTATTTT.